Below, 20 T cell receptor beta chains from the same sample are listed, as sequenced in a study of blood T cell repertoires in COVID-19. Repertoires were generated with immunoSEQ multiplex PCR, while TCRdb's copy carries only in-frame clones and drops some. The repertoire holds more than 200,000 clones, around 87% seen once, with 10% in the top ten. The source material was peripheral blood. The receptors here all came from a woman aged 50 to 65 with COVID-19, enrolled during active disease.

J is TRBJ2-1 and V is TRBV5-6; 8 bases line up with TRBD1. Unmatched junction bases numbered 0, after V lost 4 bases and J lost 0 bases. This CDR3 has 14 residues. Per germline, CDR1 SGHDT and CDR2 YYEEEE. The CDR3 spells CASSGQGSYNEQFF. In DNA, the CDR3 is TGTGCCAGCAGCGGACAGGGCTCCTACAATGAGCAGTTCTTC.

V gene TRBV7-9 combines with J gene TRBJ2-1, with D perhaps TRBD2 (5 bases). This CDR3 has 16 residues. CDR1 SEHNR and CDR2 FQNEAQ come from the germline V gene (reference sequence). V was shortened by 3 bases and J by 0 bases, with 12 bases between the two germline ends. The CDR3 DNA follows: TGTGCCAGCAGCTTTCTCCGGAGGAGCTCCTACAATGAGCAGTTCTTC. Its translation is CASSFLRRSSYNEQFF.

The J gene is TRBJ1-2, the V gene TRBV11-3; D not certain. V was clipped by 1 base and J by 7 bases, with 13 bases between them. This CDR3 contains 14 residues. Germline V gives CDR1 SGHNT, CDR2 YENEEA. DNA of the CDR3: TGTGCCAGCAGCTTAGGCATGGGAGTCGGTGGCTACACCTTC. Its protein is CASSLGMGVGGYTF.

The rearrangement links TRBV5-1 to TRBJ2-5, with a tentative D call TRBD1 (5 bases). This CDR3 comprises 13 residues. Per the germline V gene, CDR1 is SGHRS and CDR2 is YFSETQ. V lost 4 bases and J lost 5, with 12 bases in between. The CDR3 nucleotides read TGCGCCAGCAGCCCCAGGGCCCGGGAGACCCAGTACTTC. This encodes CASSPRARETQYF.

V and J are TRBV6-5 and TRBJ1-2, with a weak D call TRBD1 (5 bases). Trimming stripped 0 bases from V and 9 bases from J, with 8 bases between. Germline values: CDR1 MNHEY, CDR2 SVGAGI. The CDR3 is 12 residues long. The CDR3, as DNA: TGTGCCAGCAGTTACTCGGGACTACGCTACACCTTC. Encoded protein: CASSYSGLRYTF.

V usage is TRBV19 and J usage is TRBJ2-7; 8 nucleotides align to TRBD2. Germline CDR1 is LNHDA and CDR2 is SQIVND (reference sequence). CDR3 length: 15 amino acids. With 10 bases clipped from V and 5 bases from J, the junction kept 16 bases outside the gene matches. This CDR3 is CATTGTRTGGHEQYF. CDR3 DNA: TGTGCCACGACCGGGACTAGGACGGGAGGCCACGAGCAGTACTTC.

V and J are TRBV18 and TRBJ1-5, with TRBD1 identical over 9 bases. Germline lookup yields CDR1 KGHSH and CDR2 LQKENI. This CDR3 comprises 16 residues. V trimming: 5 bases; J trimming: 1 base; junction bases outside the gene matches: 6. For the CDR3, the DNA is TGTGCCAGCTCAACATACAGGGGGCTGAGCAATCAGCCCCAGCATTTT. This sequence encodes CASSTYRGLSNQPQHF.

The CDR3 is CASSFNTETGNEQYF. The CDR3 nucleotides are TGTGCCAGCAGTTTCAACACGGAAACCGGGAACGAGCAGTACTTC. The chain uses TRBV28 and TRBJ2-7; D may be TRBD2 (5 bases). CDR1 MDHEN and CDR2 SYDVKM come from the germline V gene. This CDR3 contains 15 residues. V shed 3 bases and J shed 5 bases, with 17 bases lying between them.

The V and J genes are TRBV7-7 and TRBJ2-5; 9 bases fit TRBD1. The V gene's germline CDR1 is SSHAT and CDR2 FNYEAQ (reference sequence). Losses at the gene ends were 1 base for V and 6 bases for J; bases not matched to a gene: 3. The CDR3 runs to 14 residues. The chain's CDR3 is CASSLETGGKTQYF. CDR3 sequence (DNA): TGTGCCAGCAGCTTAGAGACAGGGGGGAAGACCCAGTACTTC.

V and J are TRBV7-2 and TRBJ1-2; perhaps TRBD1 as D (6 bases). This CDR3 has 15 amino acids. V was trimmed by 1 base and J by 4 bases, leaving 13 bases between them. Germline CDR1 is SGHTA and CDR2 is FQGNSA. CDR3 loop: CASSLGPGEIYGYTF. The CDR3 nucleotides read TGTGCCAGCAGCTTAGGTCCAGGGGAGATCTATGGCTACACCTTC.

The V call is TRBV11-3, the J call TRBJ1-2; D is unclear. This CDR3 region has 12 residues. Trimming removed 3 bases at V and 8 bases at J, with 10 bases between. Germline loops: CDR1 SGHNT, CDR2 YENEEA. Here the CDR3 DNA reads TGTGCCAGCAGCTTCGGGAGCTGGGGCTACACCTTC. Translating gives CASSFGSWGYTF.

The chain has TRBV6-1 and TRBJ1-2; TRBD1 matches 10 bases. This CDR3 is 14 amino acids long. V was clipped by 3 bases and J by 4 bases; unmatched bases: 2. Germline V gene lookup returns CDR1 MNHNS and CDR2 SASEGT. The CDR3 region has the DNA TGTGCCAGCAGTGAGACAGGGGGCGTCTATGGCTACACCTTC. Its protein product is CASSETGGVYGYTF.

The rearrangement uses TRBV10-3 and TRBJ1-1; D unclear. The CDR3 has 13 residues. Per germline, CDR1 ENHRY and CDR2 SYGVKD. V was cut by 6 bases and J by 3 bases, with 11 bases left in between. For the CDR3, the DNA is TGTGCCATCAGACCTGACGGAGACACTGAAGCTTTCTTT. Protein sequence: CAIRPDGDTEAFF.

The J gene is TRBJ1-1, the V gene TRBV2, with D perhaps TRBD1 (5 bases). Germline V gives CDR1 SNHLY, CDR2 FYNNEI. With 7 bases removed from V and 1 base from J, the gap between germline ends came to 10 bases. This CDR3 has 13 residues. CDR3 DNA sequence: TGTGCCAGCACCAGGGAGGGGAACACTGAAGCTTTCTTT. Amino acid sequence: CASTREGNTEAFF.

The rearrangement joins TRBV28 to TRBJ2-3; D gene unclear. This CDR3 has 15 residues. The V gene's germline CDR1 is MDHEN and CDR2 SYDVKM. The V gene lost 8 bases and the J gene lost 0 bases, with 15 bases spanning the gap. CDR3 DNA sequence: TGTGCCAGCGCCCTTGGTCGGAGCAGCACAGATACGCAGTATTTT. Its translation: CASALGRSSTDTQYF.

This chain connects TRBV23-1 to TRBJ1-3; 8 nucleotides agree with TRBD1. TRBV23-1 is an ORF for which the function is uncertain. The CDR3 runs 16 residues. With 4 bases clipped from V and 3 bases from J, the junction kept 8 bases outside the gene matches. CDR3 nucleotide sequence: TGCGCCAGCAGTCGCGCCGGGACAGGCCTTGGAAACACCATATATTTT. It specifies CASSRAGTGLGNTIYF.

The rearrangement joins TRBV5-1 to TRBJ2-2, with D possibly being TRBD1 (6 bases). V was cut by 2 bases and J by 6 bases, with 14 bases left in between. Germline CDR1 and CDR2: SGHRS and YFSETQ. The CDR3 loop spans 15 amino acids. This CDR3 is CASSFGQGFPGELFF. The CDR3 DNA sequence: TGCGCCAGCAGCTTTGGCCAGGGGTTTCCCGGGGAGCTGTTTTTT.

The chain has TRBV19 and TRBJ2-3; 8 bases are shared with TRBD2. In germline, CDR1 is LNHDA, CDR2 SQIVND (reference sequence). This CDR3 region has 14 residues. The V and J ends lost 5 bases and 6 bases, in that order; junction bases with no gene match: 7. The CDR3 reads CASSPSGGFDTQYF. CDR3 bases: TGTGCCAGTAGTCCCAGCGGGGGTTTTGATACGCAGTATTTT.

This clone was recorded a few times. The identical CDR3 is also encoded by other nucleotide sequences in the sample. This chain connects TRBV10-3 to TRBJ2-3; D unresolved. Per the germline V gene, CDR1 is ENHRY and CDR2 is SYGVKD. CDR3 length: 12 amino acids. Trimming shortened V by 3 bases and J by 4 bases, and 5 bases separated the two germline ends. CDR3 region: CAISETSDTQYF. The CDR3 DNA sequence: TGTGCCATCAGTGAAACATCAGATACGCAGTATTTT.

As DNA, the CDR3 is TGCGCCAGCAGCTTGGCCGTCACAGATACGCAGTATTTT. This codes for CASSLAVTDTQYF. V gene TRBV5-1 combines with J gene TRBJ2-3; no clear D. CDR3 length equals 13 residues. The V end was cut by 0 bases, the J end by 2 bases, with 4 bases between. Germline V CDR1 and CDR2: SGHRS, YFSETQ.